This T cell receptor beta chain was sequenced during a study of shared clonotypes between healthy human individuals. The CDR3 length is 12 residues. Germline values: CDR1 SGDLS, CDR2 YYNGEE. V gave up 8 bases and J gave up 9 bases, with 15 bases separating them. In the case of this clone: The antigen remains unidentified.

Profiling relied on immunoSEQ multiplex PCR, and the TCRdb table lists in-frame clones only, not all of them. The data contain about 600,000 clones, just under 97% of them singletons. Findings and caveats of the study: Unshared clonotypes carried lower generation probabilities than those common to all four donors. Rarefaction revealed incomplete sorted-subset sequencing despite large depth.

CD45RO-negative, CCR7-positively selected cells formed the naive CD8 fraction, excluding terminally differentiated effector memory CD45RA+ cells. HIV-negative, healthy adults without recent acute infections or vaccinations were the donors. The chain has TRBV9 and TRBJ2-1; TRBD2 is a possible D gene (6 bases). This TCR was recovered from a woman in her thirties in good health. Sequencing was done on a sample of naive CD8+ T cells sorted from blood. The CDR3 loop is CASGPIAAEQFF. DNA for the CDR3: TGTGCCAGTGGCCCTATAGCGGCTGAGCAGTTCTTC. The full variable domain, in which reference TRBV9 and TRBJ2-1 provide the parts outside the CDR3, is DSGVTQTPKHLITATGQRVTLRCSPRSGDLSVYWYQQSLDQGLQFLIQYYNGEERAKGNILERFSAQQFPDLHSELNLSSLELGDSALYFCASGPIAAEQFFGPGTRLTVL.